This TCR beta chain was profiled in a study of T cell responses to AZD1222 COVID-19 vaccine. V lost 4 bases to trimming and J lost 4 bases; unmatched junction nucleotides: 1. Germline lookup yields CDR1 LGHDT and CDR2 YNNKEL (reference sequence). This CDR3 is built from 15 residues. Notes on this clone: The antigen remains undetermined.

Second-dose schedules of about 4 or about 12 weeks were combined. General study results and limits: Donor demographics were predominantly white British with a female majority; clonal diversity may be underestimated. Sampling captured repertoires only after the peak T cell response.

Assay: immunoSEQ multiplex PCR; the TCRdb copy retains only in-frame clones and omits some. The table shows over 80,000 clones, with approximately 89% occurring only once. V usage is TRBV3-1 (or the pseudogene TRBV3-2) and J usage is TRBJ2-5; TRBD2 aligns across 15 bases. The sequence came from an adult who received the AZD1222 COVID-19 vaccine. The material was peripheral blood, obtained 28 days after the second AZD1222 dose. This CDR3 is CASSRGLAGGETQYF. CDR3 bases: TGTGCCAGCAGCCGGGGACTAGCGGGAGGAGAGACCCAGTACTTC.